This is a list of T cell receptor beta chains from one sample in a study of monozygotic twins with inflammatory bowel disease. TCRdb derives one entry per CDR3 protein from the 5' RACE reads, leaving out DNA. This table lists approximately 200,000 distinct CDR3 sequences. The source material was blood. The receptor set was obtained from a human donor with ulcerative colitis or Crohn's disease, or a healthy co-twin of an affected twin (not recorded which). CDR3s include the opening cysteine and the closing phenylalanine or tryptophan.

j_call v_call cdr3_aa
TRBJ1-1 TRBV6-1 CASSEHEGRNTEAFF
TRBJ2-2 TRBV4-1 CASSLGTSGINTGELFF
TRBJ1-2 TRBV19 CASRRDQSYGYTF
TRBJ1-6 TRBV9 CASSPESSYNSPLHF
TRBJ1-5 TRBV6-5 CASNSGQGGNQPQHF
TRBJ2-3 TRBV20-1 CSLGLPLFTTSTDTQYF
TRBJ1-2 TRBV6-6 CASTNPADGYTF
TRBJ2-1 TRBV5-1 CASSLRWVNGDEQFF
TRBJ1-6 TRBV20-1 CSARGPGAGGTPLHF
TRBJ2-1 TRBV5-1 CASSLANEQFF
TRBJ1-2 TRBV25-1 CASSGINRGHYGYTF
TRBJ2-1 TRBV11-2 CASSSGGAVGNEQFF
TRBJ1-1 TRBV5-4 CASSLSTGTGAFF
TRBJ1-3 TRBV5-1 CASSLHSGPESSGNTIYF
TRBJ2-2 TRBV7-9 CASPGRTNTGELFF
TRBJ1-2 TRBV7-2 CASSRAAGGDYGYTF
TRBJ1-2 TRBV30 CAWIRGAGPYGYTF
TRBJ2-5 TRBV6-5 CASSYTRLGQETQYF
TRBJ1-2 TRBV4-1 CASSQDMSWGYTF
TRBJ2-5 TRBV2 CASSDWDSQVTQYF
TRBJ2-3 TRBV5-1 CASSFILAGAPSTDTQYF
TRBJ2-5 TRBV11-2 CASSLEGLAGGIRETQYF
TRBJ2-3 TRBV28 CASKVPSGALTDTQYF